Below are 21 T cell receptor beta chains sequenced from a single sample in a study of T-cell memory formation after mild COVID-19. TCRdb re-called the 5' RACE reads with MiXCR, one entry per CDR3 protein. There are a few hundred thousand distinct CDR3 sequences in the sample; roughly 23% occur only once, and under 15% lies in the top ten. The sequenced sample consisted of PBMCs or a T cell subset sorted from them (not recorded which). The source of these receptors is an adult woman who had mild COVID-19 (a few samples of this study predate the infection). Cell type and time point are not known.

The J gene is TRBJ2-3, the V gene TRBV15, with no clear D. The germline gives CDR1 LNHNV, CDR2 YYDKDF (reference sequence). V lost 0 bases to trimming and J lost 1 base, with 14 bases between them. The CDR3 is 17 residues long. The CDR3 DNA reads as TGTGCCACCAGCAGAGATGGGCAGGTGGTTCGCACAGATACGCAGTATTTT. Its protein is CATSRDGQVVRTDTQYF.

This sequence joins TRBV20-1 and TRBJ1-1; tentatively, D is TRBD1 (5 bases). The V end lost 2 bases, the J end lost 2 bases, and 33 bases lay between the germline ends. CDR1 and CDR2 from the germline V gene are DFQATT and SNEGSKA (reference sequence). The CDR3 length is 21 residues. The CDR3 region is CSARKRRGGSGEGERNTEAFF. Written as DNA, the CDR3 is TGCAGTGCTAGAAAAAGGAGAGGAGGTTCGGGGGAGGGTGAGAGAAACACTGAAGCTTTCTTT.

This clonotype was observed a few times. The J gene is TRBJ2-3, the V gene TRBV7-3; D is perhaps TRBD2 (6 bases). This CDR3 contains 15 residues. Trimming shortened V by 3 bases and J by 4 bases, and 14 bases separated the two germline ends. CDR1 SGHTA and CDR2 FQGTGA come from the germline V gene. The CDR3 is CASSLNPGGADTQYF. CDR3 DNA: TGTGCCAGCAGCTTGAACCCCGGAGGGGCAGATACGCAGTATTTT. The variable domain in full, with the rest retrieved from reference TRBV7-3 and TRBJ2-3, is GAGVSQTPSNKVTEKGKYVELRCDPISGHTALYWYRQSLGQGPEFLIYFQGTGAADDSGLPNDRFFAVRPEGSVSTLKIQRTERGDSAVYLCASSLNPGGADTQYFGPGTRLTVL.

This sequence joins TRBV20-1 and TRBJ2-3; no clear D. The CDR3 has 11 amino acids. From germline, CDR1 is DFQATT and CDR2 SNEGSKA (reference sequence). Trimming stripped 8 bases from V and 4 bases from J, with 10 bases between. The CDR3 DNA reads as TGCAGTCCCAAGGTCGCAGATACGCAGTATTTT. This gives the protein CSPKVADTQYF.

This clonotype was counted ten times or more. This sequence joins TRBV7-9 and TRBJ2-7, with D perhaps matching TRBD1 or TRBD2 (5 bases each). The V end was cut by 5 bases, the J end by 2 bases, with 13 bases between. Germline V gene data show CDR1 as SEHNR and CDR2 as FQNEAQ (reference sequence). This CDR3 has 14 residues. For the CDR3, the DNA is TGTGCCAGCAGCATCGGGACGTCCGCCTACGAGCAGTACTTC. It yields the protein CASSIGTSAYEQYF.

This rearrangement joins TRBV20-1 to TRBJ2-7, with 7 bases that match TRBD1. The germline CDR1 and CDR2 sequences are DFQATT and SNEGSKA (reference sequence). CDR3 size: 13 residues. The ends lost 6 bases at V and 3 bases at J; junction bases unmatched: 8. CDR3 sequence reads: CSAGQAALYEQYF. DNA for the CDR3: TGCAGTGCAGGACAGGCGGCCCTCTACGAGCAGTACTTC.

This clonotype came up once. The V call is TRBV5-1, the J call TRBJ1-1; perhaps TRBD1 as D (6 bases). CDR1 and CDR2 from the germline V gene are SGHRS and YFSETQ. This CDR3 is 16 amino acids long. V was pared by 4 bases and J by 1 base, with 17 bases between. The CDR3 is CASSKGTGTRNTEAFF. CDR3 coding DNA: TGCGCCAGCAGCAAGGGAACCGGGACAAGGAACACTGAAGCTTTCTTT.

This clonotype came up a few times. This chain links TRBV5-4 with TRBJ2-7; either TRBD1 or TRBD2 may supply D (5 bases each). Germline V lookup: CDR1 SGHNT, CDR2 YYREEE (reference sequence). The CDR3 is made up of 14 amino acids. V was cut by 4 bases and J by 2 bases, with 13 bases left in between. This CDR3 is CASSAGTGPYEQYF. The CDR3 region has the DNA TGTGCCAGCAGCGCCGGGACGGGCCCCTACGAGCAGTACTTC.

DNA for the CDR3: TGTGCCAGCAGCCCCCACGATGGGTTCTATGGCTACACCTTC. This encodes CASSPHDGFYGYTF. The chain has TRBV7-6 and TRBJ1-2; D call uncertain. The CDR3 runs 14 residues. Germline CDR1 is SGHVS and CDR2 is FNYEAQ. Trimming removed 5 bases from V and 4 bases from J, with 14 bases in between.

The chain combines TRBV20-1 with TRBJ2-7, with 11 bases lining up with TRBD1. V was pared by 6 bases and J by 3 bases, with 7 bases of the junction left unmatched. CDR3 length equals 14 residues. Germline V lookup: CDR1 DFQATT, CDR2 SNEGSKA (reference sequence). The CDR3 here is CSAGGQGAFYEQYF. In nucleotides, the CDR3 is TGCAGTGCCGGAGGACAGGGGGCGTTCTACGAGCAGTACTTC.

The V gene is TRBV28, the J gene TRBJ2-2; TRBD2 matches at 11 bases. V lost 2 bases to trimming and J lost 7 bases; unmatched junction nucleotides: 3. Looked up from germline, CDR1 is MDHEN and CDR2 is SYDVKM. The CDR3 is 15 residues long. CDR3 loop: CASSLGTSGSGELFF. The CDR3 DNA is TGTGCCAGCAGTTTAGGAACTAGCGGGAGCGGGGAGCTGTTTTTT.

The chain is built from TRBV29-1 and TRBJ1-1; a possible D gene is TRBD1 (5 bases). Trimming cost V 7 bases and J 1 base, with 13 bases left between them. The germline gives CDR1 SQVTM, CDR2 ANQGSEA. This CDR3 spans 13 amino acids. The chain's CDR3 is CSARGAGNTEAFF. CDR3 DNA: TGCAGCGCCCGAGGGGCAGGGAACACTGAAGCTTTCTTT.

The CDR3 nucleotides are TGCGCCAGCAGCCAAGATCGTGGCAGGGGACTGCGTGGCTACACCTTC. It encodes CASSQDRGRGLRGYTF. This chain connects TRBV4-1 to TRBJ1-2, with D maybe TRBD1 (6 bases). Between the trimmed V and J ends, which lost 0 bases and 7 bases, there was a span of 18 bases. Germline V gives CDR1 MGHRA, CDR2 YSYEKL. The CDR3 runs to 16 residues.

This clonotype was counted a few times. The rearrangement uses TRBV6-6 and TRBJ2-7, with 10 bases identical to TRBD2. The V segment lost 2 bases and the J segment 0 bases; nucleotides outside the gene matches: 4. CDR3 length equals 16 residues. Germline V gene lookup returns CDR1 MNHNY and CDR2 SVGAGI (reference sequence). The CDR3 DNA sequence: TGTGCCAGCAGTTACCGTTGGACTAGCGGCTCCTACGAGCAGTACTTC. Protein sequence: CASSYRWTSGSYEQYF.

The sample holds a few counts of this clonotype. The chain is built from TRBV6-2 or TRBV6-3 and TRBJ2-5; D tentatively fits TRBD1 or TRBD2 (5 bases each). Germline V gene lookup returns CDR1 MNHEY and CDR2 SVGEGT. V was clipped by 8 bases and J by 5 bases, with 18 bases between them. The length of the CDR3 is 14 residues. CDR3 loop: CASEGQGLFETQYF. As DNA, the CDR3 is TGTGCCAGCGAGGGGCAGGGATTATTTGAGACCCAGTACTTC.

This clonotype occurred a few times. This chain connects TRBV24-1 to TRBJ2-5; perhaps TRBD2 as D (6 bases). This CDR3 region has 14 residues. Trimming cost V 2 bases and J 4 bases, with 10 bases left between them. Germline loops: CDR1 KGHDR, CDR2 SFDVKD. CDR3 loop: CATSDWAGSETQYF. DNA for the CDR3: TGTGCCACCAGTGATTGGGCGGGGTCAGAGACCCAGTACTTC.

V usage is TRBV15 and J usage is TRBJ2-7; D may be TRBD2 (5 bases). CDR3 length: 17 amino acids. Trimming stripped 0 bases from V and 4 bases from J, with 19 bases between. The germline V gene has CDR1 LNHNV and CDR2 YYDKDF (reference sequence). The CDR3 region is CATSRDWTSRRMYEQYF. The CDR3 DNA reads TGTGCCACCAGCAGAGATTGGACCTCGAGGAGGATGTACGAGCAGTACTTC.

This chain joins TRBV6-5 and TRBJ2-1; TRBD1 aligns across 7 bases. The trim removed 6 bases at V and 9 bases at J, leaving 14 bases unmatched. The CDR3 length is 15 residues. Germline CDR1 is MNHEY and CDR2 is SVGAGI. The CDR3 sequence is CASSREFGTVSEQFF. Written as DNA, the CDR3 is TGTGCCAGCAGCCGCGAGTTCGGGACAGTTAGTGAGCAGTTCTTC.

This clonotype was counted a few times. This chain connects TRBV3-1 to TRBJ1-3, with D unclear. Trimming left V 5 bases short and J 2 bases short, with 7 bases between. Per germline, CDR1 LGHDT and CDR2 YNNKEL (reference sequence). The CDR3 runs 13 residues. Here the CDR3 DNA reads TGTGCCAGCAGCGCGGGTACTGGAAACACCATATATTTT. Residues: CASSAGTGNTIYF.

This clonotype was seen a handful of times. The chain carries TRBV7-3 and TRBJ2-3, with D tentatively TRBD2 (5 bases). This CDR3 is 15 amino acids long. Trimming took 1 base from V and 3 from J, leaving 11 bases between them. Germline V lookup: CDR1 SGHTA, CDR2 FQGTGA. The CDR3: CASSLRLGRTDTQYF. In DNA form, the CDR3 reads TGTGCCAGCAGCTTAAGGTTGGGGAGAACAGATACGCAGTATTTT.

The gene calls are TRBV7-9 and TRBJ2-1; 8 nucleotides match TRBD1. Trimming removed 5 bases from V and 2 bases from J; junction bases left unmatched: 2. Germline CDR1 is SEHNR and CDR2 is FQNEAQ (reference sequence). The CDR3 runs 14 residues. CDR3 coding DNA: TGTGCCAGCAGCACGGGACAGGCCTACAATGAGCAGTTCTTC. It yields the protein CASSTGQAYNEQFF.